In its sample, the clone carrying this T cell receptor (beta chain) was seen once. Its antigen is currently unknown. This research-autopsy study prospectively enrolled adult allogeneic hematopoietic cell transplant recipients with steroid-refractory graft-versus-host disease. Median post-mortem interval was around 8.9 hours for GI, liver, skin and lymphoid tissues. The data originate from a study of tissue T cells after allogeneic stem cell transplantation. Study outcomes and limitations: In patients and mice, blood and spleen missed much of tissue repertoire.

Method: immunoSEQ multiplex PCR; TCRdb's copy keeps in-frame clones and lacks some. Altogether thousands of clones are present, around 60% being singletons, with the ten largest covering 22%. Trimming removed 6 bases from V and 8 bases from J, with 12 bases in between. The CDR3 runs 12 residues. The chain couples TRBV12-3 or TRBV12-4 to TRBJ2-3; possible D gene TRBD2, 5 bases. The sequence was obtained from an older male patient with steroid-refractory graft-versus-host disease after an allogeneic stem cell transplant. The T cells may come from the graft donor. Sequencing was performed on duodenal tissue, taken at autopsy. The CDR3 sequence: CASRDLGGTQYF. CDR3 DNA sequence: TGTGCCAGCAGGGATCTAGGAGGTACGCAGTATTTT.